The next 14 T cell receptor beta chains were all read from a single sample in a study of blood T cells in healthy people across ages (dated by TCRdb to between 2015 and 2016). The library was made by 5' RACE. Sequencing used an Illumina HiSeq 2500. A second roughly 6 to 11 cycle PCR used a sample-barcoded 5' primer and a J-beta primer mix. TCRdb's own reprocessing of the public reads used fastp at Q25 and MiXCR and kept productive beta chains. Rows with one shared CDR3 protein collapse into an entry with the most common genes and DNA. The sample records 850,000 to 1,300,000 distinct CDR3 sequences, over 35% of which are singletons. The ten largest account for approximately 17% of the sample. Sequencing was carried out using blood. The source of these receptors is a woman in her sixties or seventies in good health.

V usage is TRBV18 and J usage is TRBJ1-1; D is possibly TRBD1 (6 bases). V was clipped by 4 bases and J by 3 bases, with 9 bases between them. This CDR3 is built from 13 residues. The germline V gene has CDR1 KGHSH and CDR2 LQKENI. The CDR3 sequence: CASSQQGDTEAFF. The DNA for the CDR3 is TGTGCCAGCTCACAACAGGGAGACACTGAAGCTTTCTTT.

The CDR3 protein is CASSQEGTSGYF. The CDR3 DNA sequence: TGTGCCAGCAGCCAAGAGGGGACTAGCGGGTATTTT. The rearrangement uses TRBV3-1 and TRBJ2-3, with 11 bases that match TRBD2. Germline trimming cut 0 bases from V and 14 bases from J; bases unmatched to any gene: 1. The CDR3 has 12 amino acids. Germline V gene sequence: CDR1 LGHDT, CDR2 YNNKEL (reference sequence).

The rearrangement uses TRBV7-2 and TRBJ2-1; D perhaps matches TRBD1 (5 bases). The germline gives CDR1 SGHTA, CDR2 FQGNSA. The CDR3 consists of 13 residues. V shed 5 bases and J shed 9 bases, with 14 bases lying between them. CDR3 sequence: CASSPRVLGEQFF. CDR3 nucleotides: TGTGCCAGCAGCCCCAGGGTACTCGGTGAGCAGTTCTTC. The variable domain in full, with the rest retrieved from reference TRBV7-2 and TRBJ2-1, is GAGVSQSPSNKVTEKGKDVELRCDPISGHTALYWYRQSLGQGLEFLIYFQGNSAPDKSGLPSDRFSAERTGGSVSTLTIQRTQQEDSAVYLCASSPRVLGEQFFGPGTRLTVL.

The chain employs TRBV12-3 or TRBV12-4 and TRBJ2-7; unclear D gene. The CDR3 covers 13 residues. The V gene lost 7 bases and the J gene lost 0 bases, with 10 bases spanning the gap. The CDR3 is CASTNRFSYEQYF. The DNA of the CDR3 is TGTGCCAGCACCAACCGGTTCTCCTACGAGCAGTACTTC.

This clonotype has just a few counts. The V gene is TRBV25-1, the J gene TRBJ2-1, with 14 positions matching TRBD2. Trimming at V came to 8 bases and at J to 10 bases, leaving 10 bases not matched to a gene. This CDR3 is 15 amino acids long. CDR1 and CDR2 (germline): MGHDK, SYGVNS. The CDR3 is CASGRGTSGSYEQFF. The CDR3 nucleotides are TGTGCCAGCGGCCGGGGGACTAGCGGGAGCTACGAGCAGTTCTTC.

The chain is built from TRBV6-1 and TRBJ2-5, with D hard to call. The germline V gene encodes CDR1 MNHNS and CDR2 SASEGT. Deletions cut 5 bases from V and 2 bases from J, with 21 bases between. CDR3 length equals 17 residues. As DNA, the CDR3 is TGTGCCAGCAGTACCCGGCTAGACGGGTCCGGGCAAGAGACCCAGTACTTC. This sequence encodes CASSTRLDGSGQETQYF.

The chain carries TRBV27 and TRBJ1-6; TRBD1 might be the D (5 bases). V lost 6 bases and J 2 bases, leaving 17 bases between the germline ends. Looked up from germline, CDR1 is MNHEY and CDR2 is SMNVEV (reference sequence). The CDR3 spans 17 residues. CDR3 coding DNA: TGTGCCAGCAGGCCCTTTGGGGGGGTTACCTATAATTCACCCCTCCACTTT. Translated, it gives CASRPFGGVTYNSPLHF.

This clonotype was observed a handful of times. V gene TRBV24-1 combines with J gene TRBJ2-1; possible D gene TRBD2, 6 bases. V gave up 3 bases and J gave up 5 bases, with 10 bases separating them. The germline CDR1 and CDR2 sequences are KGHDR and SFDVKD. This CDR3 comprises 14 residues. Here the CDR3 DNA reads TGTGCCACCAGTGATGCGGGGCCCAACAATGAGCAGTTCTTC. Translation gives CATSDAGPNNEQFF.

Notes on this clonotype: The junction departs from the called germline gene at one end, perhaps through a read error. The V and J genes are TRBV2 and TRBJ2-1; TRBD1 might be the D (5 bases). CDR1 is SNHLY, CDR2 FYNNEI, per germline. This CDR3 comprises 14 residues. CDR3 sequence (DNA): TGTGCCGGCAGTGACTGGGGCACCTACAATGAGCAGTTCTTC. Translated: CAGSDWGTYNEQFF.

CDR3 bases: TGTGCCAGCAGCTTATACGACAGGGAATATCAGCCCCAGCATTTT. Translated, it gives CASSLYDREYQPQHF. V is TRBV7-6 and J is TRBJ1-5; 7 nucleotides line up with TRBD1. Per the germline V gene, CDR1 is SGHVS and CDR2 is FNYEAQ. CDR3 length: 15 residues. V was clipped by 2 bases and J by 5 bases; unmatched bases: 6.

V is TRBV11-2 and J is TRBJ2-7; TRBD1 aligns across 8 bases. The V segment lost 2 bases and the J segment 7 bases; nucleotides outside the gene matches: 16. The CDR3 is 17 residues long. Germline V CDR1 and CDR2: SGHAT, FQNNGV. The CDR3 is CASSLIFRSQGAGEQYF. Written as DNA, the CDR3 is TGTGCCAGCAGCTTAATCTTTCGGTCGCAGGGGGCGGGGGAGCAGTACTTC.

This clonotype was recorded only once. This clone may be a read error of a much larger clone one base away. This chain joins TRBV21-1 and TRBJ2-5; the table gives TRBD1 as D, unverified against the DNA. TRBV21-1 is given as a pseudogene. The CDR3 spans 21 residues. CDR3 sequence: CASSKGGSSITNTKAQETRYF. The DNA for the CDR3 is TGTGCCAGCAGCAAAGGGGGGTCGAGCATCACGAATACTAAAGCGCAAGAGACCCGGTACTTC.

Ten or more counts support this clonotype. CDR3: CASSHRQGAVTNEQYF. For the CDR3, the DNA is TGTGCCAGCAGTCACAGACAGGGAGCCGTGACGAACGAGCAGTACTTC. The chain combines TRBV12-3 or TRBV12-4 with TRBJ2-7; TRBD1 agrees at 7 bases. CDR3 length equals 16 residues. Losses at the gene ends were 5 bases for V and 5 bases for J; bases not matched to a gene: 15.

Turning to this clonotype: The germline gene is not matched at one end of the junction; a read error may be the cause. The gene calls are TRBV5-6 and TRBJ2-1; 9 bases match TRBD2. Germline CDR1 reads SGHDT; CDR2 reads YYEEEE. The length of the CDR3 is 15 residues. This CDR3 is CASGFFAGGYNEQFF. Here the CDR3 DNA reads TGTGCCAGCGGCTTCTTTGCGGGAGGGTACAATGAGCAGTTCTTC. The complete variable domain, with remaining parts taken from reference TRBV5-6 and TRBJ2-1, reads DAGVTQSPTHLIKTRGQQVTLRCSPKSGHDTVSWYQQALGQGPQFIFQYYEEEERQRGNFPDRFSGHQFPNYSSELNVNALLLGDSALYLCASGFFAGGYNEQFFGPGTRLTVL.